A selection of T cell receptor beta chains follows, all from one sample in a study of cytomegalovirus exposure and HLA in healthy donors. Sequencing used immunoSEQ multiplex PCR; TCRdb keeps in-frame clones, though not all of them. This table holds some 130,000 clones, just under 90% found once. The specimen was PBMCs. The receptors were sampled from a woman in her thirties in good health and CMV-seronegative. Both conserved end residues are part of each CDR3. The D gene is left open where the match is weak. Clone size appears in some rows only: once, few, many, or a class for an expanded clone.

length	V	J	D	size	CDR3	DNA
16	TRBV5-5	TRBJ1-1	.	.	CASSYRGAPSNTEAFF	TGTGCCAGCAGCTATCGTGGGGCCCCGTCGAACACTGAAGCTTTCTTT
17	TRBV28	TRBJ2-4	.	.	CASSFVRSTRAKNIQYF	TGTGCCAGCAGTTTTGTTCGATCTACGCGTGCCAAAAACATTCAGTACTTC
15	TRBV9	TRBJ2-7	TRBD2	.	CASSVGGGVSYEQYF	TGTGCCAGCAGCGTAGGCGGGGGGGTCTCCTACGAGCAGTACTTC
15	TRBV28	TRBJ1-5	.	.	CASSLQGSGNQPQHF	TGTGCCAGCAGTTTACAGGGAAGTGGCAATCAGCCCCAGCATTTT
16	TRBV7-2	TRBJ2-2	TRBD2	once	CASSFSGGRNTGELFF	TGTGCCAGCAGCTTCAGCGGGGGGCGGAACACCGGGGAGCTGTTTTTT
13	TRBV7-7	TRBJ1-4	.	.	CASSLGGPAKLFF	TGTGCCAGCAGCTTAGGAGGTCCAGCAAAACTGTTTTTT
13	TRBV30	TRBJ2-1	.	.	CACASVSYNEQFF	TGTGCCTGTGCTAGCGTCTCCTACAATGAGCAGTTCTTC
16	TRBV9	TRBJ2-3	.	few	CASSVEGEFGTDTQYF	TGTGCCAGCAGCGTAGAGGGGGAGTTCGGCACAGATACGCAGTATTTT
14	TRBV5-1	TRBJ1-1	.	.	CASSWGGGGRGAFF	TGCGCCAGCAGCTGGGGGGGCGGGGGCAGAGGAGCTTTCTTT
12	TRBV19	TRBJ2-1	.	.	CASSLGQFEQFF	TGTGCCAGTAGCCTCGGACAGTTTGAGCAGTTCTTC
15	TRBV7-9	TRBJ2-3	TRBD2	.	CASSDLRGGTDTQYF	TGTGCCAGCAGCGATCTCCGGGGGGGCACAGATACGCAGTATTTT
13	TRBV10-3	TRBJ1-6	TRBD1	.	CAISPDRGTPLHF	TGTGCCATCAGTCCCGACAGGGGTACACCCCTCCACTTT
21	TRBV7-8	TRBJ1-4	TRBD1	.	CASSFPTPSGQGGAANEKLFF	TGTGCCAGCAGCTTTCCGACCCCCTCCGGACAGGGTGGTGCGGCTAATGAAAAACTGTTTTTT
15	TRBV6-1	TRBJ2-2	TRBD2	.	CASSEVLAATGELFF	TGTGCCAGCAGTGAAGTACTAGCGGCGACCGGGGAGCTGTTTTTT
17	TRBV5-4	TRBJ1-1	.	.	CASSLGSGGSANTEAFF	TGTGCCAGCAGCTTAGGTTCGGGGGGCTCGGCGAACACTGAAGCTTTCTTT
13	TRBV7-8	TRBJ2-7	.	once	CASSFSAGYEQYF	TGTGCCAGCAGCTTTAGCGCAGGTTACGAGCAGTACTTC
15	TRBV7-6	TRBJ1-6	TRBD1	.	CASSSGQGLNSPLHF	TGTGCCAGCAGCTCAGGACAGGGCCTGAATTCACCCCTCCACTTT
15	TRBV7-2	TRBJ2-3	.	.	CASSPLGVETDTQYF	TGTGCCAGCAGTCCTCTCGGGGTAGAGACAGATACGCAGTATTTT
15	TRBV19	TRBJ1-2	TRBD1	.	CASSGLTGGWYGYTF	TGTGCCAGTAGTGGACTGACAGGGGGCTGGTATGGCTACACCTTC
15	TRBV7-3	TRBJ1-1	.	.	CASSLRGDQNTEAFF	TGTGCCAGCAGCTTAAGGGGGGACCAGAACACTGAAGCTTTCTTT
12	TRBV2	TRBJ2-7	TRBD1	.	CASRGTGHEQYF	TGTGCCAGCAGGGGGACAGGGCACGAGCAGTACTTC
15	TRBV2	TRBJ2-1	TRBD2	.	CASSNSGSSYNEQFF	TGTGCCAGCAGTAATAGCGGGAGCTCCTACAATGAGCAGTTCTTC
17	TRBV7-2	TRBJ2-3	TRBD2	.	CASSGLEWEGYTDTQYF	TGTGCCAGCAGCGGGTTGGAGTGGGAGGGTTACACAGATACGCAGTATTTT
17	TRBV12-2	TRBJ2-5	.	.	CASRNPPLSRDGETQYF	TGTGCAAGTCGTAACCCGCCCCTCTCGCGGGATGGGGAGACCCAGTACTTC
14	TRBV27	TRBJ2-7	.	.	CASREWTARGEQYF	TGTGCCAGCCGCGAGTGGACCGCCAGGGGCGAGCAGTACTTC
13	TRBV28	TRBJ2-7	TRBD2	.	CASSGTSGREQYF	TGTGCCAGCAGTGGGACTAGCGGACGCGAGCAGTACTTC
16	TRBV7-8	TRBJ1-5	.	.	CASSLEGGLSNQPQHF	TGTGCCAGCAGCCTCGAGGGGGGGCTGAGCAATCAGCCCCAGCATTTT
15	TRBV21-1	TRBJ2-7	.	.	CASSKTGDSSYEQYF	TGTGCCAGCAGCAAAACAGGGGATAGCTCCTACGAGCAGTACTTC
19	TRBV7-9	TRBJ2-1	TRBD2	.	CASRPPGLAGGRARNEQFF	TGTGCCAGCAGACCTCCGGGACTAGCGGGAGGGCGGGCGAGAAATGAGCAGTTCTTC
15	TRBV9	TRBJ2-6	TRBD1	.	CASSPEGAGANVLTF	TGTGCCAGCAGCCCCGAGGGGGCCGGGGCCAACGTCCTGACTTTC
17	TRBV15	TRBJ1-6	.	.	CATSRGAAHFINSPLHF	TGTGCCACCAGCAGAGGCGCGGCTCACTTTATTAATTCACCCCTCCACTTT
15	TRBV29-1	TRBJ2-3	.	.	CSAPEGTDPGDTQYF	TGCAGCGCCCCGGAGGGGACAGATCCTGGAGATACGCAGTATTTT
15	TRBV4-1	TRBJ2-3	TRBD1	.	CASSQGQGPLDTQYF	TGCGCCAGCAGCCAAGGACAGGGGCCTTTGGATACGCAGTATTTT
14	TRBV7-8	TRBJ1-1	TRBD1	.	CASSRRQGTTEAFF	TGTGCCAGCAGCCGGAGACAGGGTACCACTGAAGCTTTCTTT
14	TRBV5-4	TRBJ2-7	TRBD1	.	CASSPGDRDHEQYF	TGTGCCAGCAGCCCCGGGGACAGGGACCACGAGCAGTACTTC
16	TRBV19	TRBJ2-1	TRBD1	.	CASSNLAGQGYNEQFF	TGTGCCAGTAGCAATCTTGCGGGACAGGGGTACAATGAGCAGTTCTTC
14	TRBV19	TRBJ1-2	TRBD1	once	CASSPGQALYGYTF	TGTGCCAGTAGTCCGGGACAGGCCCTTTATGGCTACACCTTC
16	TRBV6-4	TRBJ2-1	TRBD2	.	CASSGQDAGGPHEQFF	TGTGCCAGCAGTGGCCAGGATGCGGGAGGGCCCCATGAGCAGTTCTTC
14	TRBV2	TRBJ2-1	.	.	CASSESSGYNEQFF	TGTGCCAGCAGTGAATCCAGCGGGTACAATGAGCAGTTCTTC
15	TRBV19	TRBJ1-1	TRBD1	.	CASSQYGTVNTEAFF	TGTGCCAGTAGTCAATACGGGACAGTGAACACTGAAGCTTTCTTT
19	TRBV7-9	TRBJ2-3	TRBD2	.	CASSSTLGGGLGTGDTQYF	TGTGCCAGCAGCTCCACCCTCGGCGGGGGACTGGGTACGGGAGATACGCAGTATTTT
14	TRBV7-2	TRBJ1-1	.	.	CASSPLELNTEAFF	TGTGCCAGCAGCCCCTTAGAATTGAACACTGAAGCTTTCTTT